A selection of T cell receptor beta chains follows, all from one sample in a study of T-cell memory formation after mild COVID-19. MiXCR, run by TCRdb on the 5' RACE reads, gives a single entry per CDR3 protein. Counted here are fewer than 300,000 distinct CDR3 sequences, around 17% occurring once; the ten biggest clones make up 22%. Source material: PBMCs or a T cell subset sorted from them (not recorded which). Every receptor here comes from a young man who had mild COVID-19 (a few samples of this study predate the infection). Cell type and time point are not known. Each CDR3 is given with its conserved first and last residue. The D gene is left open where the match is weak. A clone size is listed for some rows: how often the clone was seen (once, few, many), or a class if it is expanded.

d_gene	abundance	v_gene	j_gene	CDR3aa	CDR3nt
.	many	TRBV7-9	TRBJ2-3	CASSPAGDTQYF	TGTGCCAGCAGCCCCGCAGGGGATACGCAGTATTTT
.	.	TRBV27	TRBJ1-2	CASSFGGGAEGYTF	TGTGCCAGCAGTTTCGGGGGGGGCGCGGAGGGCTACACCTTC
.	.	TRBV11-2	TRBJ2-1	CASSPHDNEQFF	TGTGCCAGCAGCCCCCATGACAATGAGCAGTTCTTC
TRBD1	few	TRBV6-6	TRBJ2-7	CASSLPTGVGPYEQYF	TGTGCCAGCAGTCTGCCTACAGGGGTGGGGCCCTACGAGCAGTACTTC
.	.	TRBV30	TRBJ1-1	CAWSVQQGNTEAFF	TGTGCCTGGAGTGTACAACAGGGGAACACTGAAGCTTTCTTT
.	many	TRBV7-2	TRBJ2-7	CASSWGSYEQYF	TGTGCCAGCAGTTGGGGATCGTACGAGCAGTACTTC
.	few	TRBV12-3/TRBV12-4	TRBJ2-7	CASSWGGGPLYEQYF	TGTGCCAGCAGTTGGGGCGGCGGTCCCCTCTACGAGCAGTACTTC
.	many	TRBV11-2	TRBJ2-1	CASSLGPGDYNEQFF	TGTGCCAGCAGCTTAGGTCCAGGAGACTACAATGAGCAGTTCTTC
TRBD2	.	TRBV20-1	TRBJ2-7	CSARRPGLADEQYF	TGCAGTGCTAGACGTCCGGGACTAGCGGACGAGCAGTACTTC
TRBD1	few	TRBV7-3	TRBJ2-6	CASSRDSLSGANVLTF	TGTGCCAGCAGCCGGGACAGCCTCTCTGGGGCCAACGTCCTGACTTTC
TRBD1	few	TRBV29-1	TRBJ1-3	CSATGAPGNTIYF	TGCAGCGCTACAGGGGCTCCTGGAAACACCATATATTTT
TRBD1	many	TRBV7-2	TRBJ1-3	CASSQTGSGNTIYF	TGTGCCAGCAGCCAGACAGGGTCTGGAAACACCATATATTTT
.	many	TRBV7-6	TRBJ2-7	CASSLAQQESYEQYF	TGTGCCAGCAGCTTAGCACAACAGGAGTCCTACGAGCAGTACTTC
.	.	TRBV10-2	TRBJ1-5	CASSEGTSPRPQHF	TGCGCCAGCAGTGAGGGGACCTCTCCCCGGCCCCAGCATTTT
.	few	TRBV25-1	TRBJ1-2	CASSEYGGGTYGYTF	TGTGCCAGCAGTGAATACGGGGGCGGTACTTATGGCTACACCTTC
.	.	TRBV29-1	TRBJ2-2	CSVEDRQRAGELFF	TGCAGCGTTGAAGATCGCCAGAGGGCCGGGGAGCTGTTTTTT
.	few	TRBV20-1	TRBJ1-4	CSATRQATNEKLFF	TGCAGTGCAACCCGACAGGCAACTAATGAAAAACTGTTTTTT
.	few	TRBV7-2	TRBJ1-2	CASSPREYETRNYGYTF	TGTGCCAGCAGCCCCCGGGAATACGAGACACGAAACTATGGCTACACCTTC
.	few	TRBV7-2	TRBJ1-3	CASSPLGVAGNTIYF	TGTGCCAGCAGCCCGTTGGGGGTGGCAGGAAACACCATATATTTT
.	many	TRBV7-9	TRBJ2-3	CASSLWSRGADTQYF	TGTGCCAGCAGCTTATGGAGCAGGGGAGCAGATACGCAGTATTTT
.	few	TRBV15	TRBJ1-2	CATSRDREANYGYTF	TGTGCCACCAGCAGAGACAGGGAAGCTAACTATGGCTACACCTTC
.	few	TRBV5-1	TRBJ2-1	CASSIIRGNEQFF	TGCGCCAGCAGCATAATCAGGGGCAATGAGCAGTTCTTC
.	many	TRBV12-3/TRBV12-4	TRBJ1-1	CASSFRVGTEAFF	TGTGCCAGCAGTTTCCGGGTAGGGACTGAAGCTTTCTTT
.	many	TRBV6-2/TRBV6-3	TRBJ2-7	CASAAGLSYEQYF	TGTGCCAGCGCGGCAGGGCTAAGCTACGAGCAGTACTTC
.	.	TRBV6-5	TRBJ1-2	CASRRPFFGYTF	TGTGCCAGCAGACGTCCGTTCTTTGGGTACACCTTC
.	few	TRBV29-1	TRBJ1-1	CSVDGTDDTEAFF	TGCAGCGTTGACGGGACGGACGACACTGAAGCTTTCTTT
.	few	TRBV7-6	TRBJ1-5	CASSLEKRQPQHF	TGTGCCAGCAGCTTAGAGAAGCGACAGCCCCAGCATTTT
.	few	TRBV7-9	TRBJ2-2	CASSFTPINTGELFF	TGTGCCAGCAGCTTTACCCCTATCAACACCGGGGAGCTGTTTTTT